Below are 2 T cell receptor beta chains sequenced from a single sample in a study of T cell changes during pregnancy in multiple sclerosis (dated 2019 in TCRdb). The library came from the immunoSEQ multiplex PCR assay. The clones in this table, taken by TCRdb from immuneACCESS, are in-frame only. Not every clone is retained; where verified, under half of the shortfall comes from an unresolved V gene, and the cause of the rest is unknown. For this sample the table gives roughly 56,000 clones, of which 88% were detected only once. The top ten clones comprise 1.5% to 2% of the sample. This sample comprised peripheral blood, obtained in the first trimester of pregnancy. These receptors all come from a female donor with multiple sclerosis, enrolled in a pregnancy study.

The rearrangement joins TRBV6-4 to TRBJ2-3; 7 nucleotides align to TRBD2. The ends lost 2 bases at V and 1 base at J; junction bases unmatched: 3. CDR1 is MRHNA and CDR2 is SNTAGT in the germline V gene. The length of the CDR3 is 15 residues. The CDR3 DNA is TGTGCCAGCAGTGACGGGGAGGGTGGCACAGATACGCAGTATTTT. It encodes CASSDGEGGTDTQYF.

This chain joins TRBV6-5 and TRBJ2-7; D remains unclear. Germline assignment: CDR1 MNHEY and CDR2 SVGAGI. The V and J ends lost 4 bases and 0 bases respectively, with 16 bases between them. This CDR3 comprises 16 residues. This CDR3 reads CASSSSQAHGSYEQYF. In DNA form, the CDR3 reads TGTGCCAGCAGTTCCTCGCAGGCTCACGGCTCCTACGAGCAGTACTTC.